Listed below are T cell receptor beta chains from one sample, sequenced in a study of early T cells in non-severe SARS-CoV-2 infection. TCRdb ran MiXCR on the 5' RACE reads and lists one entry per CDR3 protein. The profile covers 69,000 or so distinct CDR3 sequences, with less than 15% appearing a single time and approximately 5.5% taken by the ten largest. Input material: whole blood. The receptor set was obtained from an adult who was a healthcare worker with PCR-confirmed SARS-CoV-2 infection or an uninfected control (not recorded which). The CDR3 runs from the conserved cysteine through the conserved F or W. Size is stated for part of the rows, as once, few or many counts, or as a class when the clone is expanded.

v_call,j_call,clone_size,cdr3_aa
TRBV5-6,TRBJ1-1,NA,CASSEVGAWTEAFF
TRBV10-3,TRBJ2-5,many,CAISDPDRGITETQYF
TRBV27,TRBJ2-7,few,CASSLRSSDEQYF
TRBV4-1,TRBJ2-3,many,CASSQGAPLPSDTQYF
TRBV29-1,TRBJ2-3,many,CSVVSDTQYF
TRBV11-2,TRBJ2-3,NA,CASSFHWPTDTQYF
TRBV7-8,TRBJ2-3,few,CASSPPGLEVWATQYF
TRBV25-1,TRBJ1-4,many,CASGGTGVGDEKLFF
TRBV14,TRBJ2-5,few,CASSQVAGGPETQYF
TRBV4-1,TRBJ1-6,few,CASSQVLLSPLHF
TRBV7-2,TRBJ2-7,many,CASSQSGQSSYEQYF
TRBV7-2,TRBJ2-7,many,CASSSGQRTIYEQYF
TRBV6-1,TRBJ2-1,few,CASSGTSGGARYNEQFF
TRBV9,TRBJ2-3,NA,CASSATTDTQYF
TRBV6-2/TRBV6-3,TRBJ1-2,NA,CASGELYGYTF
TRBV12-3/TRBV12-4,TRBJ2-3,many,CASSGSRGDTQYF
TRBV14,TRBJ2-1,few,CASSQNWGLADHNEQFF
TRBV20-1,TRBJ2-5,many,CSASVGNQETQYF
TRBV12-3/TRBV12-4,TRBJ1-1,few,CASSLTRSEAFF
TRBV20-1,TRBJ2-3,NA,CSARSQSDTQYF
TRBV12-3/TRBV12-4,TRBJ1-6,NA,CASGDRHSPLHF
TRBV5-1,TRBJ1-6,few,CASSLAGMGNSPLHF
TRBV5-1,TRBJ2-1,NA,CASSSTGTGVHEQFF
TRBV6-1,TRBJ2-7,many,CASEGQVTYEQYF
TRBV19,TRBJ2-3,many,CASSIFNTQYF
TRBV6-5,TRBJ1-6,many,CATLNRGAGSPLHF
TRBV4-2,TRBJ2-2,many,CASSQRGADTGELFF
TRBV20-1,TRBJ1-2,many,CSAKVTGENGYTF
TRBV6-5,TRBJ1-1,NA,CASSYRGINTEAFF
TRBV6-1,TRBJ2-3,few,CASSALPPDTQYF
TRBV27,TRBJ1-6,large,CASSLSFGGNSPLHF
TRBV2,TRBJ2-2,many,CASSAYGTGELFF